This T cell receptor (beta chain) was identified in a study of blood T cell repertoires in COVID-19. Study context: Italy, Spain and the United States were the sources of the convalescent and acute COVID-19 samples.

Authors' analysis steps: Counts of nucleated cells, estimated from reference gene primer amplification, were obtained. Data came from immunoSEQ multiplex PCR; TCRdb stores just in-frame clones and leaves some out. D and trimming come from the DNA, and the V and J calls and clone size come from that table. The sample shows about 56,000 clones, approximately 80% of them seen only once. CDR1 is SEHNR, CDR2 FQNEAQ, per germline (reference sequence). With 5 bases clipped from V and 0 bases from J, the junction kept 7 bases outside the gene matches. This CDR3 has 16 amino acids. The sequencing sample was made of peripheral blood. V gene TRBV7-9 combines with J gene TRBJ1-1; 9 bases agree with TRBD1. The receptor's source is a woman older than 75 with acute or convalescent COVID-19. CDR3 DNA sequence: TGTGCCAGCAGCCCCCGACAGGGGGAGGTGAACACTGAAGCTTTCTTT. Translating it yields CASSPRQGEVNTEAFF.